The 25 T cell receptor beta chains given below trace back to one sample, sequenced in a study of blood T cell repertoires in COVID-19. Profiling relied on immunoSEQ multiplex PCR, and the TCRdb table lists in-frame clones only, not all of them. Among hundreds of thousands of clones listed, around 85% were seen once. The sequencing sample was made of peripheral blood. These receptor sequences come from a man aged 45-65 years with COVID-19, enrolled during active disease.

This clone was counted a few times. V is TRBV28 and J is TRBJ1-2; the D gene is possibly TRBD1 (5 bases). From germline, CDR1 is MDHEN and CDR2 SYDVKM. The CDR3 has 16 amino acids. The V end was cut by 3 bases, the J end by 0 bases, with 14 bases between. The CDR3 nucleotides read TGTGCCAGCAGTTTTTCGCAGGGCTTCGCTAACTATGGCTACACCTTC. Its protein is CASSFSQGFANYGYTF.

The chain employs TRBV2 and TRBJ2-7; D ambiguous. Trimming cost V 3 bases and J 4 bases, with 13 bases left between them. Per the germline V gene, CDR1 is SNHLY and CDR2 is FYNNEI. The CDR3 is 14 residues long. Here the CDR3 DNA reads TGTGCCAGCAGTGACAGATGGGCCGATTACGAGCAGTACTTC. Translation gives CASSDRWADYEQYF.

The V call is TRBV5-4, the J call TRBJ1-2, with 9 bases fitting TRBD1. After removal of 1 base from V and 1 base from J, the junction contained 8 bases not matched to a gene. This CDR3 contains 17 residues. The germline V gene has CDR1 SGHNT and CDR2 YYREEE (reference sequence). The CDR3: CASSLTGTGKDNYGYTF. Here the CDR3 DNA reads TGTGCCAGCAGCTTGACAGGGACAGGGAAGGATAACTATGGCTACACCTTC.

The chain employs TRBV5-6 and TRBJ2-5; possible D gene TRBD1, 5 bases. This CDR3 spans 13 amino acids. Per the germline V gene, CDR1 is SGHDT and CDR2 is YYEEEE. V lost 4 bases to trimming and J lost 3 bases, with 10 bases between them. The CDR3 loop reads CASSRQIEETQYF. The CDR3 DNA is TGTGCCAGCAGCCGACAGATTGAAGAGACCCAGTACTTC.

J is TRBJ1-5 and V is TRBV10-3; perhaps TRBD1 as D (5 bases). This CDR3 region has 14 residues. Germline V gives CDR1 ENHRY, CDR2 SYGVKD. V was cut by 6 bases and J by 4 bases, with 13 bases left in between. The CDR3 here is CAISLSGRNQPQHF. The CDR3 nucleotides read TGTGCCATCAGCTTATCAGGGAGGAATCAGCCCCAGCATTTT.

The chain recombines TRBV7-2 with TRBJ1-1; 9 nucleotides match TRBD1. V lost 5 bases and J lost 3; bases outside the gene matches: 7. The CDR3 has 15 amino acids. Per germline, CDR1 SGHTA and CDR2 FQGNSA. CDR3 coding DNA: TGTGCCAGCAGCGTGAGCGGGACAGGGTACACTGAAGCTTTCTTT. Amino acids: CASSVSGTGYTEAFF.

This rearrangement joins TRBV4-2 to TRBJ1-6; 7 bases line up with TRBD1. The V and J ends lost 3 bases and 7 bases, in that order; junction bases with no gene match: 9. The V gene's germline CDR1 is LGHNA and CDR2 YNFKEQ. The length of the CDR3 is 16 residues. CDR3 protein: CASSHPDRARNSPLHF. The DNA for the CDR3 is TGTGCCAGCAGCCATCCTGACAGGGCTCGGAATTCACCCCTCCACTTT.

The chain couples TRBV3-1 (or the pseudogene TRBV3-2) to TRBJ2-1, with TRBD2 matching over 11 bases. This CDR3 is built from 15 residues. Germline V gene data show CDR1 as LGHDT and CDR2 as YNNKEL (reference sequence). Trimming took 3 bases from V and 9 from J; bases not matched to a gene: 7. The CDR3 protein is CASSHVAGGTFEQFF. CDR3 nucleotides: TGTGCCAGCAGCCACGTAGCGGGGGGGACTTTTGAGCAGTTCTTC.

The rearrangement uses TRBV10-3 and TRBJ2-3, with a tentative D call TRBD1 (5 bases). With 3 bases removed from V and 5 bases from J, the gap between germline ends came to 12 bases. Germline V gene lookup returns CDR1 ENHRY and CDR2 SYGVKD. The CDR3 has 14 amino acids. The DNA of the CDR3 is TGTGCCATCAGTGAAGCCCAGGGTGGAGATACGCAGTATTTT. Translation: CAISEAQGGDTQYF.

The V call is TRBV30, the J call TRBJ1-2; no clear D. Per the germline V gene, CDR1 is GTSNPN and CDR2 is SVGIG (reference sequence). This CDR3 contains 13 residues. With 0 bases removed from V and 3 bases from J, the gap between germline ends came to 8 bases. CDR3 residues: CAWSVAGHYGYTF. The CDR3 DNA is TGTGCCTGGAGTGTTGCGGGCCACTATGGCTACACCTTC.

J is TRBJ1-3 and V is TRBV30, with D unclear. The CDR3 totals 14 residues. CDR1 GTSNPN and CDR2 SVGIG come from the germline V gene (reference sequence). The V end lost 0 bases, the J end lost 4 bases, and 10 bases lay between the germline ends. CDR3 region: CAWSVRVLGNTIYF. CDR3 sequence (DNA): TGTGCCTGGAGTGTACGGGTGTTGGGAAACACCATATATTTT.

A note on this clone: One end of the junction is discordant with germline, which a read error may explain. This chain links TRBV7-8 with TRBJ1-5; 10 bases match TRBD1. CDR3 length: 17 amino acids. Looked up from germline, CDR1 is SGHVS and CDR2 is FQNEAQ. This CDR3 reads CASRLVPPGQGNQPQHF. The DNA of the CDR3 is TGTGCCAGCAGATTAGTACCCCCGGGACAGGGGAATCAGCCCCAGCATTTT.

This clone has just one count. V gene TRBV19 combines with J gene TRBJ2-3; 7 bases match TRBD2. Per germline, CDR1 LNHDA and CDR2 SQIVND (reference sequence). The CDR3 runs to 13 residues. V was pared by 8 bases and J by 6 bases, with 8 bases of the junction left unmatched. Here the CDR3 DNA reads TGTGCCAGTGCCCGGGGAGGGGCCGATACGCAGTATTTT. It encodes CASARGGADTQYF.

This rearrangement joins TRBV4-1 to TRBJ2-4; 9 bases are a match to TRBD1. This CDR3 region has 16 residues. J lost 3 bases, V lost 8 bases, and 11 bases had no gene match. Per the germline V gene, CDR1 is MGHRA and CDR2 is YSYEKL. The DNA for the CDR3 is TGCGCCAGCGTAGATAACAGGGGGCGGGGCAAAAACATTCAGTACTTC. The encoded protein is CASVDNRGRGKNIQYF.

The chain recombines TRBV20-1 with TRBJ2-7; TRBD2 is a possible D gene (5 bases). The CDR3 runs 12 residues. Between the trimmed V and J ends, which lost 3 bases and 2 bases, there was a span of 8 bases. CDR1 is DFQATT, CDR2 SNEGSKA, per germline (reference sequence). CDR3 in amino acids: CSASWRTYEQYF. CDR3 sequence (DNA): TGCAGTGCTAGTTGGAGGACCTACGAGCAGTACTTC.

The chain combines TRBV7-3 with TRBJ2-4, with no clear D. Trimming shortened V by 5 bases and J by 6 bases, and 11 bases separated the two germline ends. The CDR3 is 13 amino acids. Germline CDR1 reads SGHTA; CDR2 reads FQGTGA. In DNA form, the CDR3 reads TGTGCCAGCAGCGCCGGGTCCTCAAACATTCAGTACTTC. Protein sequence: CASSAGSSNIQYF. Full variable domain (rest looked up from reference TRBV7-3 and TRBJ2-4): GAGVSQTPSNKVTEKGKYVELRCDPISGHTALYWYRQSLGQGPEFLIYFQGTGAADDSGLPNDRFFAVRPEGSVSTLKIQRTERGDSAVYLCASSAGSSNIQYFGAGTRLSVL.

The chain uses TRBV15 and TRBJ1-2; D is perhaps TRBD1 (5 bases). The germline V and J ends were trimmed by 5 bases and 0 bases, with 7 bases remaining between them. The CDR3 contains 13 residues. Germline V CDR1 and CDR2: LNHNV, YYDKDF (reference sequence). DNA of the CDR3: TGTGCCACCAGCGCGGGGGCTAACTATGGCTACACCTTC. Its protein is CATSAGANYGYTF.

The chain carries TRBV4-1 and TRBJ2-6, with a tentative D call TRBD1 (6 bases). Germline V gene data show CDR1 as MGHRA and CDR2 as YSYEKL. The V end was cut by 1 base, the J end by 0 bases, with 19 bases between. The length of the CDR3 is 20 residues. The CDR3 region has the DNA TGCGCCAGCAGCCAAGGCCCTTCAGGGACATCTTACTCTGGGGCCAACGTCCTGACTTTC. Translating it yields CASSQGPSGTSYSGANVLTF.

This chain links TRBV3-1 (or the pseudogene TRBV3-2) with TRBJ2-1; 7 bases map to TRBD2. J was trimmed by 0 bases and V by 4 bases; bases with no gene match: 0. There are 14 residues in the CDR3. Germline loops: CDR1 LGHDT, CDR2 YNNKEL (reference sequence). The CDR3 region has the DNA TGTGCCAGCAGCCCGGGGGGCTCCTACAATGAGCAGTTCTTC. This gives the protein CASSPGGSYNEQFF.

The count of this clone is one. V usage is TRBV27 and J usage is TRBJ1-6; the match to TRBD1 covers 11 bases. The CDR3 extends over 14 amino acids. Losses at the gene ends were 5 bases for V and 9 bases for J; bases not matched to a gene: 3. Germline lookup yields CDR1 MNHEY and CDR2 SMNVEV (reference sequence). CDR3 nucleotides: TGTGCCAGCAGTCCCGGGACAGGGGGTTCACCCCTCCACTTT. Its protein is CASSPGTGGSPLHF.

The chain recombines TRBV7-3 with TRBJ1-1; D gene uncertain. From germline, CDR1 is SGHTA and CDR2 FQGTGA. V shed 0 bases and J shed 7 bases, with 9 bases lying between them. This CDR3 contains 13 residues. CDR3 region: CASSLTYQNEAFF. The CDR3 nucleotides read TGTGCCAGCAGCTTAACGTACCAGAATGAAGCTTTCTTT.

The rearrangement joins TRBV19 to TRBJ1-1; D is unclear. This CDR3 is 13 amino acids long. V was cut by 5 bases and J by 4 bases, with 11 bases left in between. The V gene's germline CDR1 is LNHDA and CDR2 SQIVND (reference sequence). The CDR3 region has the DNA TGTGCCAGTAGTGTCGGGGTCGGCACTGAAGCTTTCTTT. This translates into CASSVGVGTEAFF.

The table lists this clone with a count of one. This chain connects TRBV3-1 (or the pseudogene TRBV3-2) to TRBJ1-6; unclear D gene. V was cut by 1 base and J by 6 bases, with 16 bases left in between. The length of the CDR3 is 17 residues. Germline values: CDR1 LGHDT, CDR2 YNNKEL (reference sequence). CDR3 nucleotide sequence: TGTGCCAGCAGCCAAGTTTCCGGGATAAGACGTAATTCACCCCTCCACTTT. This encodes CASSQVSGIRRNSPLHF.

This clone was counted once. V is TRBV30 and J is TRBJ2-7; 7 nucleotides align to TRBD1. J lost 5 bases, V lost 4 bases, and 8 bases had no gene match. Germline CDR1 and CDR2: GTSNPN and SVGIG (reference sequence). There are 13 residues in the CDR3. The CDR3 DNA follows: TGTGCCTGGACAAGGACAGGTGAGGACGAGCAGTACTTC. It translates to CAWTRTGEDEQYF.

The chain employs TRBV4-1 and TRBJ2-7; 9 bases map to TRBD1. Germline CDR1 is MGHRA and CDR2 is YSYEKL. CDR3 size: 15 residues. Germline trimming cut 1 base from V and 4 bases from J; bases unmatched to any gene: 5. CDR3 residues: CASSQAGTGSYEQYF. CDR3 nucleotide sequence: TGCGCCAGCAGCCAAGCTGGGACAGGGAGTTACGAGCAGTACTTC.